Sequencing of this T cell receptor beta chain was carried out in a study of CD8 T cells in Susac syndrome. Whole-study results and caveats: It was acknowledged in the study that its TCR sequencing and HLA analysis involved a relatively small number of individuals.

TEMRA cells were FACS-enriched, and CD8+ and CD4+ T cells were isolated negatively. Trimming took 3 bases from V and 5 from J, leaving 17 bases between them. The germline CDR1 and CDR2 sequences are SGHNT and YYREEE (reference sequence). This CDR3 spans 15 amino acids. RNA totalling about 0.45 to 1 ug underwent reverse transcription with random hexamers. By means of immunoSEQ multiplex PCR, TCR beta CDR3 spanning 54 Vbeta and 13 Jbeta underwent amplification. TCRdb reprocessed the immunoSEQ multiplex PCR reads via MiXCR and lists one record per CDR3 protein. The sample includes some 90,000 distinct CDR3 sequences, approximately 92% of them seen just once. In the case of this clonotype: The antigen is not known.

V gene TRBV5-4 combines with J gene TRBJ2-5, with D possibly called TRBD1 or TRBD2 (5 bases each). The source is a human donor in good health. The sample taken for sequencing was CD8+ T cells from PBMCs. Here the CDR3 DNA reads TGTGCCAGCAGCTACTCCCAAGGGACCGGTGAGACCCAGTACTTC. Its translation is CASSYSQGTGETQYF.